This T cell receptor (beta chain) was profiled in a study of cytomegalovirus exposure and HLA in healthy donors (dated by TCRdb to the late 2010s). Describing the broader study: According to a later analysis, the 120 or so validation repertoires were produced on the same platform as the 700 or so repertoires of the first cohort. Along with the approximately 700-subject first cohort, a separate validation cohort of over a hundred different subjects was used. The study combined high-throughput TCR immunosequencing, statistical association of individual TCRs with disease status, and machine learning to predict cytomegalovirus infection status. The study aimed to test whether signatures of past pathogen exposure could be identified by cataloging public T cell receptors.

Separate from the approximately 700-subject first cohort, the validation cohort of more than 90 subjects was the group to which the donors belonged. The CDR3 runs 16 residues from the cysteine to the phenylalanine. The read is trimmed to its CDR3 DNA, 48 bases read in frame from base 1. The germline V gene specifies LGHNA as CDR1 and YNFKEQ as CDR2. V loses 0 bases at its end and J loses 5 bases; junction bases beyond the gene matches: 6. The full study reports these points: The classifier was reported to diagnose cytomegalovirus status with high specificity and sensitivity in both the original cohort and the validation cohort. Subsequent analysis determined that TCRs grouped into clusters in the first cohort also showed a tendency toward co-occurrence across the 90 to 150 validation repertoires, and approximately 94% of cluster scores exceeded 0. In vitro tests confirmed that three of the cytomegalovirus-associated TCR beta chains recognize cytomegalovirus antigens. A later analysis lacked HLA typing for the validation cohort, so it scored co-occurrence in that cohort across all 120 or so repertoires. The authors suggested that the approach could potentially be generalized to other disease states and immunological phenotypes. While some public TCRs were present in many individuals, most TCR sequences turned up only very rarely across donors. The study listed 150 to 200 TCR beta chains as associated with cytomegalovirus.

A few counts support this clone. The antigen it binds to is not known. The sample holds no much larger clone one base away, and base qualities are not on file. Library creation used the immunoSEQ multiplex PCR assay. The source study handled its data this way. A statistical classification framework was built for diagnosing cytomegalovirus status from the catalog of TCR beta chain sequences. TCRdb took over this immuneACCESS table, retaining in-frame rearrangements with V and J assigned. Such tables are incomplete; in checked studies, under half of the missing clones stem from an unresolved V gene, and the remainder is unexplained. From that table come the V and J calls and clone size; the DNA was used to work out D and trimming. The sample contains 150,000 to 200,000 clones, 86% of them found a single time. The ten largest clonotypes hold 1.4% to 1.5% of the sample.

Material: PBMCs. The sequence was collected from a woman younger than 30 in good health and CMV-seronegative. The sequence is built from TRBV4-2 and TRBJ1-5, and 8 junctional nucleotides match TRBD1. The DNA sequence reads TGTGCCAGCAGCCAAGAGAGCGGGACAGGATATCAGCCCCAGCATTTT. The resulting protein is CASSQESGTGYQPQHF.